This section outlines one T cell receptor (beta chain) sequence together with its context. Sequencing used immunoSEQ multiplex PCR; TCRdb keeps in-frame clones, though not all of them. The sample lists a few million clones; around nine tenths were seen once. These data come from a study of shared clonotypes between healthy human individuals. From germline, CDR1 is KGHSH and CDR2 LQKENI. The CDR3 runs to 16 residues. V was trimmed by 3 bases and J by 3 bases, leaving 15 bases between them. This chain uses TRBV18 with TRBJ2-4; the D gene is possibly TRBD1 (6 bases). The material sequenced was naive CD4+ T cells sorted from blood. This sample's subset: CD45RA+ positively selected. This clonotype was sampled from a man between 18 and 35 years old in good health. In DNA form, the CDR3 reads TGTGCCAGCTCACCGACGCGCGACAGGAACAAAAACATTCAGTACTTC. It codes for CASSPTRDRNKNIQYF. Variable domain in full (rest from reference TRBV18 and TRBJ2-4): NAGVMQNPRHLVRRRGQEARLRCSPMKGHSHVYWYRQLPEEGLKFMVYLQKENIIDESGMPKERFSAEFPKEGPSILRIQQVVRGDSAAYFCASSPTRDRNKNIQYFGAGTRLSVL.